This T cell receptor beta chain appears in the sequencing data of a study of blood T cell repertoires in COVID-19. Trimming took 2 bases from V and 5 from J, leaving 4 bases between them. This CDR3 is 13 amino acids long. CDR1 is SGHTA and CDR2 is FQGNSA in the germline V gene. Original processing methods: Estimates of nucleated cell counts were drawn from the amplification of reference gene primers. Libraries were prepared by immunoSEQ multiplex PCR; TCRdb keeps only in-frame clonotypes and omits some of them. V and J calls and clone size come straight from that table; D and trimming were deduced from the DNA. Seen here are 150,000 or so clones, approximately 85% observed once, and the top ten hold less than 6.5%.

The clonotype was recovered from a woman in her forties or fifties with COVID-19, enrolled during active disease. Sequencing was done on a sample of peripheral blood. This chain uses TRBV7-2 with TRBJ1-6; D is ambiguous. CDR3: CASSLQNNSPLHF. The CDR3 bases are TGTGCCAGCAGCTTACAAAATAATTCACCCCTCCACTTT.